This entry lists 13 T cell receptor beta chains sequenced from one sample in a study of cytomegalovirus exposure and HLA in healthy donors. Repertoires were generated with immunoSEQ multiplex PCR, while TCRdb's copy carries only in-frame clones and drops some. The sample records 70,000 to 95,000 clones, roughly 93% being singletons. The material sequenced was PBMCs. These receptors were collected from a woman aged 30 to 39 in good health and CMV-seronegative.

CDR3: CASSLEGTGTSPLHF. The CDR3 DNA is TGTGCCAGCAGCTTAGAAGGGACAGGGACCTCACCCCTCCACTTT. The chain has TRBV7-2 and TRBJ1-6; TRBD1 aligns across 9 bases. The junction had 5 bases not matched to a gene; V was cut back by 1 base and J by 10 bases. The CDR3 loop spans 15 amino acids. CDR1 and CDR2 (germline): SGHTA, FQGNSA. The whole variable domain, remainder taken from reference TRBV7-2 and TRBJ1-6, is GAGVSQSPSNKVTEKGKDVELRCDPISGHTALYWYRQSLGQGLEFLIYFQGNSAPDKSGLPSDRFSAERTGGSVSTLTIQRTQQEDSAVYLCASSLEGTGTSPLHFGNGTRLTVT.

The gene calls are TRBV7-7 and TRBJ1-5; TRBD1 agrees at 8 bases. The germline V gene has CDR1 SSHAT and CDR2 FNYEAQ (reference sequence). V dropped 0 bases and J dropped 2; count of bases not matched to a gene: 12. The CDR3 is 19 residues long. The CDR3 loop is CASSLASKVLDRGNQPQHF. The CDR3 DNA reads as TGTGCCAGCAGCTTAGCCTCGAAGGTTTTGGACAGGGGCAATCAGCCCCAGCATTTT. Drawing the rest from reference TRBV7-7 and TRBJ1-5, the complete variable domain is GAGVSQSPRYKVTKRGQDVTLRCDPISSHATLYWYQQALGQGPEFLTYFNYEAQPDKSGLPSDRFSAERPEGSISTLTIQRTEQRDSAMYRCASSLASKVLDRGNQPQHFGDGTRLSIL.

The J gene is TRBJ2-5, the V gene TRBV7-9, with D possibly TRBD2 on 5 matching bases. Trimming removed 3 bases from V and 5 bases from J, with 19 bases in between. The CDR3 loop spans 16 amino acids. Germline V gene data show CDR1 as SEHNR and CDR2 as FQNEAQ (reference sequence). CDR3 residues: CASSFNELIRGETQYF. The CDR3 DNA sequence: TGTGCCAGCAGCTTCAACGAGCTAATCCGCGGGGAGACCCAGTACTTC.

The rearrangement uses TRBV30 and TRBJ1-2; a possible D gene is TRBD1 (5 bases). This CDR3 has 11 amino acids. Trimming removed 1 base from V and 8 bases from J, with 8 bases in between. Per germline, CDR1 GTSNPN and CDR2 SVGIG (reference sequence). Here the CDR3 reads CAWSEGVGYTF. The CDR3 DNA follows: TGTGCCTGGAGTGAAGGGGTAGGCTACACCTTC.

The chain recombines TRBV5-8 with TRBJ1-3; D ambiguous. V lost 0 bases, J lost 0 bases, and 7 bases lay in between. The germline V gene has CDR1 SGHTS and CDR2 YDEGEE. The CDR3 is 15 amino acids. In DNA, the CDR3 is TGTGCCAGCAGCTTGGGGACTCACTCTGGAAACACCATATATTTT. Protein: CASSLGTHSGNTIYF.

This clone has only one observation. The chain combines TRBV10-2 with TRBJ2-5; 7 bases map to TRBD2. V lost 5 bases to trimming and J lost 3 bases; unmatched junction nucleotides: 0. Germline V gene sequence: CDR1 WSHSY, CDR2 SAAADI. The CDR3 sequence is 12 residues long. CDR3 sequence reads: CASSRGEETQYF. DNA of the CDR3: TGCGCCAGCAGTCGGGGGGAAGAGACCCAGTACTTC.

CDR3 residues: CASSLGGRAEEQYF. CDR3 bases: TGTGCCAGCAGTTTAGGAGGGAGGGCCGAGGAGCAGTACTTC. The chain employs TRBV28 and TRBJ2-7, with 7 bases identical to TRBD2. V was clipped by 2 bases and J by 7 bases; unmatched bases: 8. This CDR3 has 14 amino acids. Looked up from germline, CDR1 is MDHEN and CDR2 is SYDVKM.

The chain is built from TRBV5-1 and TRBJ1-1; the D is unclear. The CDR3 extends over 16 amino acids. V lost 0 bases, J lost 0 bases, and 12 bases lay in between. Germline V gives CDR1 SGHRS, CDR2 YFSETQ. CDR3 residues: CASSLAGSQLNTEAFF. The CDR3 DNA reads as TGCGCCAGCAGCTTGGCCGGTTCACAGCTGAACACTGAAGCTTTCTTT.

This clone was seen once. This chain connects TRBV2 to TRBJ2-7; 11 bases align to TRBD2. CDR1 is SNHLY, CDR2 FYNNEI, per germline. This CDR3 is 16 amino acids long. V gave up 7 bases and J gave up 4 bases; unmatched junction bases: 12. The CDR3: CASKRGRGLADYEQYF. CDR3 in DNA: TGTGCCAGCAAGAGAGGGAGGGGACTAGCGGATTACGAGCAGTACTTC. The whole variable domain, filled in from reference TRBV2 and TRBJ2-7, reads EPEVTQTPSHQVTQMGQEVILRCVPISNHLYFYWYRQILGQKVEFLVSFYNNEISEKSEIFDDQFSVERPDGSNFTLKIRSTKLEDSAMYFCASKRGRGLADYEQYFGPGTRLTVT.

V and J are TRBV4-1 and TRBJ1-5; D gene ambiguous. The V gene lost 0 bases and the J gene lost 4 bases, with 13 bases spanning the gap. Germline loops: CDR1 MGHRA, CDR2 YSYEKL. The CDR3 sequence is 16 residues long. In DNA, the CDR3 is TGCGCCAGCAGCCAAGAAACGGAAAGGCGGAATCAGCCCCAGCATTTT. As protein: CASSQETERRNQPQHF.

The rearrangement joins TRBV7-3 to TRBJ2-4; D perhaps matches TRBD1 (6 bases). The CDR3 runs to 16 residues. CDR1 SGHTA and CDR2 FQGTGA come from the germline V gene. Trimming removed 0 bases at V and 0 bases at J, with 9 bases between. CDR3 nucleotides: TGTGCCAGCAGCTTAACGGGGGCGGGAGCCAAAAACATTCAGTACTTC. Its translation: CASSLTGAGAKNIQYF.

The chain carries TRBV19 and TRBJ1-5; TRBD1 matches 8 bases. The V gene's germline CDR1 is LNHDA and CDR2 SQIVND (reference sequence). The trim removed 6 bases at V and 3 bases at J, leaving 7 bases unmatched. This CDR3 spans 15 amino acids. CDR3 sequence: CASRQTGANNQPQHF. The CDR3 nucleotides read TGTGCCAGTAGGCAGACAGGGGCAAACAATCAGCCCCAGCATTTT.

This clone has a single count. The chain has TRBV7-2 and TRBJ2-5; 8 nucleotides line up with TRBD1. This CDR3 spans 13 amino acids. Germline V gene data show CDR1 as SGHTA and CDR2 as FQGNSA. V lost 4 bases and J lost 5; bases outside the gene matches: 3. The CDR3 nucleotides are TGTGCCAGCAGCTACGACAGGGGTGAGACCCAGTACTTC. Encoded protein: CASSYDRGETQYF.